This TCR beta chain comes out of a study of identical twins. TCRdb used MiXCR to reprocess the 5' RACE reads, holding one entry per CDR3 protein. The sample lists about 150,000 distinct CDR3 sequences, roughly 3.3% occurring once. This clonotype was observed at least ten times. CDR3 length equals 14 residues. Trimming took 2 bases from V and 2 from J; bases not matched to a gene: 3. Germline CDR1 reads SGHRS; CDR2 reads YFSETQ. The clonotype originates from a man between 18 and 29 years old in good health. Sequencing was done on a sample of memory T cells sorted from blood. This chain uses TRBV5-1 with TRBJ2-5, with 7 nucleotides matching TRBD1. The CDR3 DNA is TGCGCCAGCAGCTTTACAGGGGAACAAGAGACCCAGTACTTC. Protein product: CASSFTGEQETQYF.